The sequence of this T cell receptor beta chain was determined in a study of T-cell reconstitution after alpha-beta-depleted transplantation in children. Findings and caveats of the study: Reportedly, only several hundred clones from non-depleted graft cells drove alpha-beta T-cell counts at about two months.

With 5 bases clipped from V and 8 bases from J, the junction kept 9 bases outside the gene matches. CDR3 length: 15 residues. Germline values: CDR1 DFQATT, CDR2 SNEGSKA (reference sequence). The TCRbeta library was prepared with unique molecular identifiers. TCRdb reprocessed the PCR reads with MiXCR, giving one entry per CDR3 protein. There are 670,000 or so distinct CDR3 sequences in the sample; around 13% occur only once, and around 0.79% lies in the top ten. This clonotype has a count of ten or more. Its target is not known. Here the sequenced sample was PBMCs, taken before TCRalphabeta/CD19-depleted stem cell transplant. V and J are TRBV20-1 and TRBJ2-1, with 13 bases identical to TRBD2. The TCR comes from a girl under 10 years old with congenital amegakaryocytic thrombocytopenia, due to receive a stem cell transplant. This chain's CDR3 is CSAPPTSGRAYEQFF. In nucleotides, the CDR3 is TGCAGTGCTCCTCCAACTAGCGGGAGGGCCTATGAGCAGTTCTTC.